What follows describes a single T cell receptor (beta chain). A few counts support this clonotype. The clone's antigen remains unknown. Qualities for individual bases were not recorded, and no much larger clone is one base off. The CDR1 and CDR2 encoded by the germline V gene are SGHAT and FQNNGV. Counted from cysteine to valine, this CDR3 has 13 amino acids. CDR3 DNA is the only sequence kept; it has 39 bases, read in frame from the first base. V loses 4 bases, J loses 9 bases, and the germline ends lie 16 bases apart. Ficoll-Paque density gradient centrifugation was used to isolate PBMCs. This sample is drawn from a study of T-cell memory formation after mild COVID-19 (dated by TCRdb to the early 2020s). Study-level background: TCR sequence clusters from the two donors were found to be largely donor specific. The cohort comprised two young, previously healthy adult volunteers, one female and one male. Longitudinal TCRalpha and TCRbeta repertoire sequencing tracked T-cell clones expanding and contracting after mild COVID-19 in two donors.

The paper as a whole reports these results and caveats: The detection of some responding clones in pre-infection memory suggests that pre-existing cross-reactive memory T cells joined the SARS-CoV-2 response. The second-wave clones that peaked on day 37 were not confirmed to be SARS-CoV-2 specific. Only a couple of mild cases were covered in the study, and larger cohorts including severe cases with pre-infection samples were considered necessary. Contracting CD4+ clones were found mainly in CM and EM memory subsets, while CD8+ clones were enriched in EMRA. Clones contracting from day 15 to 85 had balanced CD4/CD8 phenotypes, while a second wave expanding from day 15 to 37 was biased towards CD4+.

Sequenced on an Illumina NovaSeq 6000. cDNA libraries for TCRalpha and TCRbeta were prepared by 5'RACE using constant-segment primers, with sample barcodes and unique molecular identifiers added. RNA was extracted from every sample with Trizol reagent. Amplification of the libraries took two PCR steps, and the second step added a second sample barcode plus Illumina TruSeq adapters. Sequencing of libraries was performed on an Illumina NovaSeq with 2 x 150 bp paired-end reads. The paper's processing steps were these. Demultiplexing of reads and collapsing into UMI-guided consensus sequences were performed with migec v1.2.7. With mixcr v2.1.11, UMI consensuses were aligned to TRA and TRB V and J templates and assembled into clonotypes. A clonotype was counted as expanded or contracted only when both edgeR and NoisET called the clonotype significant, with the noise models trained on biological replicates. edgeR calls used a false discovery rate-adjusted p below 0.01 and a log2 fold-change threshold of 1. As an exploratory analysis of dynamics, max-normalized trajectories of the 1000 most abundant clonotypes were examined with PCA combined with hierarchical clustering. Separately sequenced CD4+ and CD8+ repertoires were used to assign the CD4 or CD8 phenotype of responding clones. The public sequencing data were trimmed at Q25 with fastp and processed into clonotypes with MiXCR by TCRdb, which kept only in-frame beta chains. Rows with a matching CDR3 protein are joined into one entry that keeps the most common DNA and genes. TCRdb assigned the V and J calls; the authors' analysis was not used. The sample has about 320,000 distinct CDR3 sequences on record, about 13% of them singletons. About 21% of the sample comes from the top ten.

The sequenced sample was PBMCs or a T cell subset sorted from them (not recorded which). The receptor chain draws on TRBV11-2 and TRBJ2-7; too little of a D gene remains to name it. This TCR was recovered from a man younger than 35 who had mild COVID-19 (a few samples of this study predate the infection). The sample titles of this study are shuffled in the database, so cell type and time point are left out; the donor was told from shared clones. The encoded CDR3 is CASSSPLSLGQYV. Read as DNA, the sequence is TGTGCCAGCAGCTCCCCGTTAAGCTTAGGGCAGTACGTC.